The next 29 T cell receptor beta chains were all read from a single sample in a study of T cell responses to AZD1222 COVID-19 vaccine. Produced via immunoSEQ multiplex PCR; TCRdb's table is partial and in-frame only. The sample records some 120,000 clones, more than 80% being singletons. Material: peripheral blood, obtained on day 0 of AZD1222 vaccination. The receptor source for this set is an adult in good health.

The rearrangement uses TRBV2 and TRBJ2-3; TRBD2 is a possible D gene (7 bases). Germline CDR1 SNHLY, CDR2 FYNNEI. V was cut by 1 base and J by 2 bases, with 10 bases left in between. The CDR3 runs 15 residues. CDR3: CASSEDRDYTDTQYF. The CDR3, as DNA: TGTGCCAGCAGTGAAGACAGGGACTACACAGATACGCAGTATTTT.

The chain links TRBV7-6 to TRBJ1-3; D perhaps matches TRBD1 (5 bases). The V gene's germline CDR1 is SGHVS and CDR2 FNYEAQ. This CDR3 has 17 amino acids. The V and J ends lost 3 bases and 0 bases respectively, with 15 bases between them. In DNA form, the CDR3 reads TGTGCCAGCAGCTTGGCAGGGTTAGCTCTCTCTGGAAACACCATATATTTT. Protein sequence: CASSLAGLALSGNTIYF.

The chain has TRBV10-3 and TRBJ1-3; tentative D call: TRBD1 (6 bases). The length of the CDR3 is 17 residues. From germline, CDR1 is ENHRY and CDR2 SYGVKD. V shed 3 bases and J shed 0 bases, with 15 bases lying between them. The CDR3 spells CAISDRLGQSSGNTIYF. As DNA, the CDR3 is TGTGCCATCAGTGACCGTCTCGGACAGAGCTCTGGAAACACCATATATTTT.

V gene TRBV28 combines with J gene TRBJ1-5; perhaps TRBD1 as D (5 bases). Trimming pared 3 bases from V and 4 bases from J, leaving 10 bases between. CDR3 size: 14 residues. CDR1 is MDHEN, CDR2 SYDVKM, per germline. The CDR3 loop is CASSFSRGNQPQHF. The CDR3 nucleotides are TGTGCCAGCAGTTTTTCTAGGGGTAATCAGCCCCAGCATTTT. The whole variable domain, remainder taken from reference TRBV28 and TRBJ1-5, is DVKVTQSSRYLVKRTGEKVFLECVQDMDHENMFWYRQDPGLGLRLIYFSYDVKMKEKGDIPEGYSVSREKKERFSLILESASTNQTSMYLCASSFSRGNQPQHFGDGTRLSIL.

This clone appeared once. The chain has TRBV5-1 and TRBJ1-1, with 9 bases identical to TRBD1. Per germline, CDR1 SGHRS and CDR2 YFSETQ. The CDR3 extends over 14 amino acids. J was trimmed by 3 bases and V by 4 bases; bases with no gene match: 4. The CDR3 DNA reads TGCGCCAGCAGCCCGGACAGGGGACACACTGAAGCTTTCTTT. Encoded protein: CASSPDRGHTEAFF.

The chain carries TRBV3-1 (or the pseudogene TRBV3-2) and TRBJ2-5; a weak D match, TRBD2 (7 bases). The V end lost 0 bases, the J end lost 9 bases, and 14 bases lay between the germline ends. From germline, CDR1 is LGHDT and CDR2 YNNKEL (reference sequence). This CDR3 contains 14 residues. CDR3 protein: CASSQDREGDPQYF. The CDR3 nucleotides read TGTGCCAGCAGCCAAGATAGGGAGGGGGATCCCCAGTACTTC.

This chain joins TRBV6-9 and TRBJ1-6; D gene unclear. CDR3 length equals 16 residues. The V gene lost 7 bases and the J gene lost 1 base, with 14 bases spanning the gap. CDR1 is MNHGY and CDR2 is SVAAGI in the germline V gene. The CDR3 DNA reads as TGTGCCAGCACTTGGGTAGGTGGGTCCTATAATTCACCCCTCCACTTT. Its protein product is CASTWVGGSYNSPLHF.

The chain recombines TRBV5-8 with TRBJ1-5; tentative D call: TRBD1 (5 bases). V was pared by 4 bases and J by 7 bases, with 18 bases between. CDR1 is SGHTS and CDR2 is YDEGEE in the germline V gene. The CDR3 runs to 15 residues. The CDR3 DNA reads as TGTGCCAGCAGCAATCTCTTGTCCGGGACCCAGCCCCAGCATTTT. It yields the protein CASSNLLSGTQPQHF.

Remarks on this clone: This sample includes further DNA sequences coding for the same CDR3. The V call is TRBV12-3 or TRBV12-4, the J call TRBJ2-7; D is unclear. V lost 3 bases and J lost 0, with 0 bases in between. CDR3 length: 11 amino acids. This CDR3 is CASSFSYEQYF. As DNA, the CDR3 is TGTGCCAGCAGTTTCTCCTACGAGCAGTACTTC.

This clone appeared once. The chain combines TRBV27 with TRBJ2-7; D uncertain. Germline V lookup: CDR1 MNHEY, CDR2 SMNVEV (reference sequence). Trimming cost V 9 bases and J 6 bases, with 12 bases left between them. This CDR3 spans 11 amino acids. The CDR3, as DNA: TGTGCCAGTAGAAAGTCTACCGAGCAGTACTTC. Its protein product is CASRKSTEQYF.

The V call is TRBV12-5, the J call TRBJ1-6; 7 nucleotides align to TRBD1. Germline lookup yields CDR1 LGHNT and CDR2 FRNRAP. The CDR3 extends over 19 amino acids. Germline trimming cut 2 bases from V and 0 bases from J; bases unmatched to any gene: 10. The CDR3 region is CASGLILGTAYSYNSPLHF. CDR3 DNA: TGTGCTAGTGGTTTGATACTTGGGACAGCTTACTCCTATAATTCACCCCTCCACTTT. Combining the CDR3 with reference TRBV12-5 and TRBJ1-6 gives the whole variable domain DARVTQTPRHKVTEMGQEVTMRCQPILGHNTVFWYRQTMMQGLELLAYFRNRAPLDDSGMPKDRFSAEMPDATLATLKIQPSEPRDSAVYFCASGLILGTAYSYNSPLHFGNGTRLTVT.

This chain connects TRBV27 to TRBJ2-1; 12 nucleotides align to TRBD2. CDR1 and CDR2 (germline): MNHEY, SMNVEV (reference sequence). The CDR3 is 14 residues long. With V trimmed by 6 bases and J by 8 bases, 5 bases remained unmatched. The CDR3 sequence is CASSPTSGSYEQFF. The CDR3 region has the DNA TGTGCCAGCAGCCCGACTAGCGGGAGCTATGAGCAGTTCTTC.

The J gene is TRBJ2-2, the V gene TRBV10-2; tentatively, D is TRBD2 (6 bases). V dropped 2 bases and J dropped 2 bases, with 12 bases sitting between them. The length of the CDR3 is 16 residues. From germline, CDR1 is WSHSY and CDR2 SAAADI. CDR3 amino acids: CASSEIAGTNTGELFF. DNA for the CDR3: TGCGCCAGCAGTGAGATTGCAGGGACTAACACCGGGGAGCTGTTTTTT.

This clone was seen a handful of times. This chain links TRBV9 with TRBJ1-1; D uncertain. This CDR3 region has 13 residues. The V gene's germline CDR1 is SGDLS and CDR2 YYNGEE. The germline V and J ends were trimmed by 0 bases and 0 bases, with 3 bases remaining between them. The CDR3 reads CASSVVMNTEAFF. The CDR3 DNA sequence: TGTGCCAGCAGCGTAGTTATGAACACTGAAGCTTTCTTT. Variable domain in full (rest from reference TRBV9 and TRBJ1-1): DSGVTQTPKHLITATGQRVTLRCSPRSGDLSVYWYQQSLDQGLQFLIQYYNGEERAKGNILERFSAQQFPDLHSELNLSSLELGDSALYFCASSVVMNTEAFFGQGTRLTVV.

In this sample, this clone turned up once. The V call is TRBV19, the J call TRBJ1-4; D is uncertain. CDR3 size: 11 residues. Trimming removed 3 bases at V and 8 bases at J, with 4 bases between. In germline, CDR1 is LNHDA, CDR2 SQIVND (reference sequence). Here the CDR3 DNA reads TGTGCCAGTAGTATGGGGGAAAAACTGTTTTTT. It specifies CASSMGEKLFF. The complete variable domain, with remaining parts taken from reference TRBV19 and TRBJ1-4, reads DGGITQSPKYLFRKEGQNVTLSCEQNLNHDAMYWYRQDPGQGLRLIYYSQIVNDFQKGDIAEGYSVSREKKESFPLTVTSAQKNPTAFYLCASSMGEKLFFGSGTQLSVL.

The chain uses TRBV6-5 and TRBJ1-3; D is perhaps TRBD1 (6 bases). The CDR3 is made up of 13 amino acids. V was pared by 5 bases and J by 2 bases, with 7 bases between. CDR1 is MNHEY, CDR2 SVGAGI, per germline. In DNA form, the CDR3 reads TGTGCCAGCAGTCAGGGGCCTGGAAACACCATATATTTT. Amino acid sequence: CASSQGPGNTIYF.

The rearrangement joins TRBV1 to TRBJ1-3. TRBV1 is classified as a pseudogene. This CDR3 is 12 amino acids long. The CDR3 loop reads CTSSQFGNTIYF. Written as DNA, the CDR3 is TGCACCAGCAGCCAATTTGGAAACACCATATATTTT.

The chain couples TRBV11-1 to TRBJ1-2, with a tentative D call TRBD1 (5 bases). Trimming cost V 4 bases and J 7 bases, with 7 bases left between them. The CDR3 loop spans 11 amino acids. Germline CDR1 and CDR2: SGHAT and FQDESV (reference sequence). CDR3 sequence reads: CASSWRGGYTF. CDR3 coding DNA: TGTGCCAGCAGCTGGAGGGGTGGCTACACCTTC.

The chain combines TRBV6-5 with TRBJ1-1; D is ambiguous. Deletions cut 2 bases from V and 1 base from J, with 11 bases between. The CDR3 is 15 residues long. CDR1 is MNHEY and CDR2 is SVGAGI in the germline V gene. The CDR3 region has the DNA TGTGCCAGCAGTTACCTCCCTACTGGGAACACTGAAGCTTTCTTT. This translates into CASSYLPTGNTEAFF.

The chain has TRBV30 and TRBJ1-5; 9 nucleotides align to TRBD1. The J segment lost 6 bases and the V segment lost 3 bases, leaving 9 bases of the junction unmatched. Germline-derived CDR1 and CDR2 are GTSNPN and SVGIG (reference sequence). The CDR3 has 15 amino acids. This CDR3 reads CAWSEGQGTFQPQHF. The CDR3 DNA reads TGTGCCTGGAGCGAAGGACAGGGGACCTTTCAGCCCCAGCATTTT.

This rearrangement joins TRBV27 to TRBJ2-7; tentatively, D is TRBD1 or TRBD2 (5 bases each). Trimming took 3 bases from V and 6 from J, leaving 15 bases between them. Germline CDR1 is MNHEY and CDR2 is SMNVEV (reference sequence). This CDR3 is built from 14 residues. The CDR3 region has the DNA TGTGCCAGCAGTTTTACGGGGCCCCTCGCCGAGCAGTACTTC. Encoded protein: CASSFTGPLAEQYF.

This chain joins TRBV11-2 and TRBJ1-3; a weak D match, TRBD1 (6 bases). Germline V gene lookup returns CDR1 SGHAT and CDR2 FQNNGV. The CDR3 sequence is 14 residues long. V dropped 5 bases and J dropped 1 base, with 9 bases sitting between them. The CDR3 spells CASSPQGSGNTIYF. CDR3 DNA: TGTGCCAGCAGCCCACAGGGTTCTGGAAACACCATATATTTT.

The V gene is TRBV5-1, the J gene TRBJ1-4; D unclear. The CDR3 has 12 amino acids. Germline V lookup: CDR1 SGHRS, CDR2 YFSETQ. Trimming took 4 bases from V and 8 from J, leaving 9 bases between them. The DNA for the CDR3 is TGCGCCAGCAGCCCCGGTGAAGAAAAACTGTTTTTT. Amino acids: CASSPGEEKLFF.

This chain joins TRBV5-4 and TRBJ1-1, with D perhaps TRBD1 (5 bases). The CDR3 contains 16 residues. V lost 4 bases and J lost 4, with 20 bases in between. Germline CDR1 reads SGHNT; CDR2 reads YYREEE (reference sequence). CDR3 sequence (DNA): TGTGCCAGCAGCCCCAATCCCGGGGGAGTGGGCACTGAAGCTTTCTTT. This codes for CASSPNPGGVGTEAFF.

CDR3 DNA sequence: TGTGCCAGCTCACCTGGGACAGGGAGTAGCTACGAGCAGTACTTC. Amino acids: CASSPGTGSSYEQYF. The chain combines TRBV18 with TRBJ2-7; 9 nucleotides line up with TRBD1. The CDR3 runs to 15 residues. V lost 3 bases and J lost 3; bases outside the gene matches: 6. The V gene's germline CDR1 is KGHSH and CDR2 LQKENI.

The chain combines TRBV7-2 with TRBJ2-1; the D gene could be TRBD1 or TRBD2 (5 bases each). V shed 2 bases and J shed 9 bases, with 17 bases lying between them. The CDR3 is 15 residues long. Germline CDR1 and CDR2: SGHTA and FQGNSA. This CDR3 reads CASSLNGGPRSEQFF. CDR3 nucleotides: TGTGCCAGCAGCTTAAATGGGGGACCGAGGAGTGAGCAGTTCTTC.

The chain carries TRBV27 and TRBJ2-2, with no clear D. The germline V gene has CDR1 MNHEY and CDR2 SMNVEV (reference sequence). This CDR3 is 11 amino acids long. V was trimmed by 6 bases and J by 5 bases, leaving 4 bases between them. For the CDR3, the DNA is TGTGCCAGCAGGGAAACCGGGGAGCTGTTTTTT. It yields the protein CASRETGELFF.

The chain has TRBV15 and TRBJ1-1; TRBD1 is a possible D gene (5 bases). The V gene's germline CDR1 is LNHNV and CDR2 YYDKDF (reference sequence). V lost 6 bases to trimming and J lost 1 base, with 15 bases between them. This CDR3 region has 15 residues. CDR3 amino acids: CATSNWGLGNTEAFF. CDR3 sequence (DNA): TGTGCCACCAGTAACTGGGGACTTGGGAACACTGAAGCTTTCTTT.

This clone was recorded once. The chain recombines TRBV5-8 with TRBJ1-2, with D uncertain. This CDR3 contains 13 residues. Trimming took off 4 bases at V and 3 bases at J, with 10 bases between the two ends. Germline assignment: CDR1 SGHTS and CDR2 YDEGEE. The CDR3 reads CASSLDTDYGYTF. The CDR3 nucleotides read TGTGCCAGCAGCCTCGACACCGACTATGGCTACACCTTC.